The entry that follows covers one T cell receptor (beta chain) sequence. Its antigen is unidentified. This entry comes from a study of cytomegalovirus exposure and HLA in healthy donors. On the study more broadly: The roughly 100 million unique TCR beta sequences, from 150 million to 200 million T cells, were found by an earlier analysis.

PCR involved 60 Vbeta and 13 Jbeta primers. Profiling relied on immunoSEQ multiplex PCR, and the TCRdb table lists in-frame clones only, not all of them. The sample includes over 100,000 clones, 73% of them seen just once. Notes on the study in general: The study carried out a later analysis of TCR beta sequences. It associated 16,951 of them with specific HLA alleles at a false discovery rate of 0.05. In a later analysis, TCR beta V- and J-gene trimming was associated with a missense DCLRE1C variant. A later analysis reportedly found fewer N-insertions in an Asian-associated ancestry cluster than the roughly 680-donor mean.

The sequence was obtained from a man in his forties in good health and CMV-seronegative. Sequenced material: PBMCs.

The CDR3 here is CAWTRLQGLNEQYF. CDR3 nucleotide sequence: TGTGCCTGGACCCGTCTACAGGGGCTCAACGAGCAGTACTTC. The gene calls are TRBV30 and TRBJ2-7, with TRBD1 identical over 7 bases. V lost 4 bases to trimming and J lost 5 bases; unmatched junction nucleotides: 11. Germline CDR1 is GTSNPN and CDR2 is SVGIG (reference sequence). This CDR3 is built from 14 residues.